This T cell receptor (beta chain) was captured by sequencing in a study of blood T cell repertoires in COVID-19 (TCRdb year 2020). Looking at the study overall: Collaborator samples came from the United States, Italy and Spain and covered acute and convalescent phases of COVID-19. The prospective study material was composed of cDNA or gDNA derived from T cells, B-cell-depleted T cells, or PBMCs. The dataset comprised deeply sampled blood TCRbeta repertoires from subjects exposed to, actively infected with, or recovered from COVID-19. The repertoires were released in a freely available public database meant as a resource for research on the immune response to SARS-CoV-2. The samples were drawn from the first 160 participants of the ongoing ImmuneRACE study and from more than 1,000 subjects provided by 6 global collaborators. A de-identified subject ID, COVID-19 status, age in years and sex were almost always included in the sample metadata. HLA class I and class II types, where available, came from metadata supplied by the sample provider rather than from assay-based typing.

The immunoSEQ Assay, a bias-controlled multiplex PCR, was used to amplify TCRbeta CDR3 regions from genomic DNA. In the original analysis: The number of nucleated cells in each sample was estimated by amplification of reference gene primers within the assay. Sequence reads were collapsed and filtered to measure the absolute abundance of every unique TCRbeta CDR3 rearrangement. For each sample, productive Simpson clonality was calculated as the square root of Simpson's diversity index across productive rearrangements. Entries here come from immuneACCESS through TCRdb and include only in-frame sequences with V and J called. Some clones fail to appear in such tables; in the studies checked, an unresolved V gene covers under half of the shortfall, and the cause of the remainder is unknown. That table furnishes V, J and clone size, whereas the DNA furnished D and trimming. This sample has fewer than 300,000 clones in its table, and around 84% of those were observed once. Clones ranked in the top ten supply roughly 15% of the sample.

Broad study findings and their caveats: Clinical and demographic metadata were provided uncurated, with the amount varying by source and participant.

In the prospective study, participants were about 18 to 89 years old, resided in fewer than 25 geographic areas of the United States, and were enrolled through a virtual design. To assign participants to cohorts, the prospective study relied on clinical history that participants themselves reported in a screening survey and a study questionnaire. ImmuneRACE Cohort 3 recovered participants were defined by two consecutive negative NP/OP PCR tests, healthcare professional clearance, or symptom resolution. In the prospective study, whole blood, serum and a nasopharyngeal or oropharyngeal swab were collected from each participant by mobile phlebotomists. Participants in the prospective study had the option to provide additional blood draws and questionnaires over a roughly two-month period. Prospective study blood samples were shipped either frozen or at room temperature before DNA extraction. As for this clone: The antigen it recognizes is unknown. Per-nucleotide qualities are absent, and no much larger clonotype sits a single base away.

Sequencing input: PBMCs or T cells enriched from blood (not recorded which). The receptor's source is a young man who had recovered from COVID-19.

This receptor has the CDR3 CASHGASGSQLDTQYF. The nucleotide sequence is given as TGTGCCAGCCATGGGGCTAGCGGGAGTCAGTTAGATACGCAGTATTTT. The chain employs TRBV28 and TRBJ2-3, with 10 junctional bases fitting TRBD2. CDR1 MDHEN and CDR2 SYDVKM are derived from the germline V gene. V is trimmed back by 8 bases and J by 5 bases, and the junction contains 13 bases that no gene match accounts for. Including the terminal cysteine and phenylalanine, the CDR3 comprises 16 residues. The only DNA kept is the CDR3, 48 bases in frame from the first base.